These T cell receptor beta chains were read from a single sample in a study of cytomegalovirus exposure and HLA in healthy donors. TCRdb keeps only in-frame clones here, not all; method: immunoSEQ multiplex PCR. In total, the table holds tens of thousands of clones. The specimen was PBMCs. These receptor sequences come from a woman younger than 45 in good health and CMV-seronegative. The CDR3 runs from the conserved cysteine through the conserved F or W. A D gene is named only where the DNA matches it firmly.

TRBJ2-2	TRBD2	TRBV6-1	CASSEVPGGFTTGELFF	TGTGCCAGCAGTGAAGTCCCGGGGGGGTTTACCACCGGGGAGCTGTTTTTT
TRBJ1-1	.	TRBV30	CAWRDPPDSYDTEAFF	TGTGCCTGGAGGGATCCGCCGGACAGTTATGACACTGAAGCTTTCTTT
TRBJ2-1	.	TRBV19	CASSTTGKLYNEQFF	TGTGCCAGTAGTACCACAGGGAAACTTTACAATGAGCAGTTCTTC
TRBJ2-5	TRBD1	TRBV30	CAWGGQGAETQYF	TGTGCCTGGGGGGGACAGGGAGCAGAGACCCAGTACTTC
TRBJ2-2	.	TRBV9	CASSVDLAHTGELFF	TGTGCCAGCAGCGTAGACCTAGCGCACACCGGGGAGCTGTTTTTT
TRBJ2-7	.	TRBV5-4	CASSRENLAAEQYF	TGTGCCAGCAGCCGTGAGAACTTAGCAGCCGAGCAGTACTTC
TRBJ2-2	.	TRBV5-1	CASMRRGDTGELFF	TGCGCCAGCATGAGAAGGGGCGACACCGGGGAGCTGTTTTTT
TRBJ2-2	TRBD1	TRBV6-6	CASRETGGHTGELFF	TGTGCCAGCAGGGAGACAGGGGGCCACACCGGGGAGCTGTTTTTT
TRBJ2-2	TRBD2	TRBV6-5	CASSSSGTRGTGELFF	TGTGCCAGCAGTTCCTCCGGGACTAGAGGGACCGGGGAGCTGTTTTTT
TRBJ1-6	.	TRBV5-1	CASSSPGEAAPLHF	TGCGCCAGCAGCTCCCCCGGGGAGGCTGCACCCCTCCACTTT
TRBJ2-3	.	TRBV9	CASGGANTDTQYF	TGTGCCAGCGGGGGGGCTAACACAGATACGCAGTATTTT
TRBJ2-3	.	TRBV4-1	CASSQLVFTDTQYF	TGCGCCAGCAGCCAACTAGTTTTCACAGATACGCAGTATTTT
TRBJ1-6	.	TRBV5-1	CASSLEGESSPLHF	TGCGCCAGCAGCTTGGAGGGAGAAAGTTCACCCCTCCACTTT
TRBJ2-2	TRBD2	TRBV15	CATSRDPGTSGGELFF	TGTGCCACCAGCAGAGATCCCGGGACTAGCGGCGGGGAGCTGTTTTTT
TRBJ2-5	TRBD2	TRBV7-9	CASSLGLAEETQYF	TGTGCCAGCAGCTTAGGACTAGCAGAAGAGACCCAGTACTTC
TRBJ1-6	.	TRBV30	CAWSSQTGYNSPLHF	TGTGCCTGGAGTTCCCAGACAGGATATAATTCACCCCTCCACTTT
TRBJ1-1	TRBD1	TRBV29-1	CSVEPRTGRGRAEAFF	TGCAGCGTTGAACCCCGGACAGGGCGGGGTAGGGCTGAAGCTTTCTTT
TRBJ1-1	.	TRBV19	CASTGMNTEAFF	TGTGCCAGTACAGGGATGAACACTGAAGCTTTCTTT
TRBJ1-4	TRBD1	TRBV7-9	CASSPQGQTTEKLFF	TGTGCCAGCAGCCCCCAGGGACAGACAACTGAAAAACTGTTTTTT
TRBJ1-3	TRBD1	TRBV11-2	CASSFSLTGGGNTIYF	TGTGCCAGCAGCTTCAGTCTCACAGGGGGTGGAAACACCATATATTTT
TRBJ2-2	.	TRBV5-1	CATRTSTANTGELFF	TGCGCCACCAGGACAAGCACCGCGAACACCGGGGAGCTGTTTTTT
TRBJ1-1	.	TRBV6-1	CASSESAVLTEAFF	TGTGCCAGCAGTGAGAGTGCGGTGCTCACTGAAGCTTTCTTT
TRBJ2-7	TRBD1	TRBV28	CASSFYTGAEQYF	TGTGCCAGCAGTTTTTATACAGGGGCCGAGCAGTACTTC
TRBJ1-3	.	TRBV30	CAWSVPSDTAFGSGNTIYF	TGTGCCTGGAGTGTACCGTCGGACACGGCTTTTGGCTCTGGAAACACCATATATTTT
TRBJ1-1	.	TRBV5-5	CASSLAQTGGTEAFF	TGTGCCAGCAGCTTGGCTCAAACGGGGGGCACTGAAGCTTTCTTT
TRBJ1-6	.	TRBV30	CAWSREGRVSPLHF	TGTGCCTGGAGCAGGGAGGGAAGGGTTTCACCCCTCCACTTT
TRBJ2-2	TRBD1	TRBV30	CAWHPGQGNTGELFF	TGTGCCTGGCATCCGGGACAGGGTAACACCGGGGAGCTGTTTTTT
TRBJ1-1	TRBD1	TRBV2	CASSEEGAVTEAFF	TGTGCCAGCAGTGAGGAGGGGGCGGTCACTGAAGCTTTCTTT
TRBJ2-7	TRBD1	TRBV30	CAGSVRLRGRDEQYF	TGTGCCGGGAGTGTACGTCTCAGGGGGCGAGACGAGCAGTACTTC
TRBJ1-5	.	TRBV7-8	CASSPNRGGVQPQHF	TGTGCCAGCAGCCCAAATCGGGGGGGGGTTCAGCCCCAGCATTTT
TRBJ1-1	.	TRBV7-9	CASSSWGAGTEAFF	TGTGCCAGCAGCTCTTGGGGCGCGGGGACTGAAGCTTTCTTT
TRBJ1-1	TRBD1	TRBV5-1	CASSLTGAGKTEAFF	TGCGCCAGCAGCTTGACAGGGGCAGGTAAAACTGAAGCTTTCTTT
TRBJ1-4	TRBD1	TRBV30	CAWSAGTALIEKLFF	TGTGCCTGGAGTGCCGGGACAGCTCTAATTGAAAAACTGTTTTTT
TRBJ1-4	TRBD1	TRBV2	CASSPQGTGGEKLFF	TGTGCCAGCAGTCCCCAGGGGACAGGGGGCGAAAAACTGTTTTTT
TRBJ2-2	TRBD2	TRBV5-4	CASSKGTSGNTGELFF	TGTGCCAGCAGCAAGGGGACTAGCGGTAACACCGGGGAGCTGTTTTTT
TRBJ2-2	.	TRBV6-5	CASGVGEVGELFF	TGTGCCAGCGGGGTGGGAGAGGTCGGGGAGCTGTTTTTT
TRBJ1-1	.	TRBV5-1	CASREGDVDFF	TGCGCCAGCAGGGAAGGGGATGTAGATTTCTTT
TRBJ2-2	TRBD2	TRBV30	CAWRDSASGRIGELFF	TGTGCCTGGAGGGACAGCGCTAGCGGGAGGATCGGGGAGCTGTTTTTT
TRBJ1-3	.	TRBV7-6	CASGRDGSGNTIYF	TGTGCCAGCGGGCGAGATGGGTCTGGAAACACCATATATTTT
TRBJ1-1	.	TRBV6-1	CASSGPLTRNTEAFF	TGTGCCAGCAGTGGACCCCTGACAAGAAACACTGAAGCTTTCTTT
TRBJ1-4	TRBD1	TRBV7-9	CASSLTGIRNEKLFF	TGTGCCAGCAGCTTGACAGGGATACGGAATGAAAAACTGTTTTTT
TRBJ2-5	.	TRBV5-1	CASSDRSWGTQYF	TGCGCCAGCAGTGACAGGTCCTGGGGGACCCAGTACTTC
TRBJ2-1	.	TRBV29-1	CSVERDLSDNEQFF	TGCAGCGTTGAGCGGGACCTCTCCGACAATGAGCAGTTCTTC
TRBJ1-3	TRBD1	TRBV5-1	CASSSATGASGNTIYF	TGCGCCAGCAGCTCGGCGACAGGGGCTTCTGGAAACACCATATATTTT
TRBJ2-1	TRBD2	TRBV19	CASSTLAGAGSNEQFF	TGTGCCAGTAGTACCCTAGCGGGGGCCGGATCTAATGAGCAGTTCTTC